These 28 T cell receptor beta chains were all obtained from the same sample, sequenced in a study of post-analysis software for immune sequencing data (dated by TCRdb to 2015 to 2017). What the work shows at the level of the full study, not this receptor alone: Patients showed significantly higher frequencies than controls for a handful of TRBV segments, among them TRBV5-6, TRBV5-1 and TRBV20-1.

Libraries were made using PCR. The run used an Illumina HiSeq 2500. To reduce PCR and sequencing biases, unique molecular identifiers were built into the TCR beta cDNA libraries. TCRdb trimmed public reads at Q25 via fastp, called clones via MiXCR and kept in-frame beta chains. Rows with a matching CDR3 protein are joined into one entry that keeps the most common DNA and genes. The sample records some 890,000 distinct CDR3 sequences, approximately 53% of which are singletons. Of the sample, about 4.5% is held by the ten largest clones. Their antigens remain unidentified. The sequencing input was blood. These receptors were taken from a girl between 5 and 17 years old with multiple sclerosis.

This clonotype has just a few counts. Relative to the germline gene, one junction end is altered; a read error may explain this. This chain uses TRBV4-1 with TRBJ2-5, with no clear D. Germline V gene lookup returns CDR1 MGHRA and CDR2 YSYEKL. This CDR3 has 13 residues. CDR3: CASSQVLQETQYF. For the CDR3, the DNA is TGTGCCAGCAGCCAAGTTCTTCAAGAGACCCAGTACTTC.

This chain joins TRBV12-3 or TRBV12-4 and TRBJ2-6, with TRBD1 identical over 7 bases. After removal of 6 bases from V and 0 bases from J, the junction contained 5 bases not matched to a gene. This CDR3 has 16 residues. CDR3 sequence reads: CASRGTAHSGANVLTF. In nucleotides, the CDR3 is TGTGCCAGCAGAGGGACAGCGCACTCTGGGGCCAACGTCCTGACTTTC.

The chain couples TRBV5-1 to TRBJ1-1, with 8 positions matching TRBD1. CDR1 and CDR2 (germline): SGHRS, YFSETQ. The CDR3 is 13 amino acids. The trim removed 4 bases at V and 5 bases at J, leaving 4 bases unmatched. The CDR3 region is CASSKDRDTEAFF. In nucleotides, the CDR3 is TGCGCCAGCAGCAAGGACAGGGATACTGAAGCTTTCTTT. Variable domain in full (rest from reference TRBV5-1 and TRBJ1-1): KAGVTQTPRYLIKTRGQQVTLSCSPISGHRSVSWYQQTPGQGLQFLFEYFSETQRNKGNFPGRFSGRQFSNSRSEMNVSTLELGDSALYLCASSKDRDTEAFFGQGTRLTVV.

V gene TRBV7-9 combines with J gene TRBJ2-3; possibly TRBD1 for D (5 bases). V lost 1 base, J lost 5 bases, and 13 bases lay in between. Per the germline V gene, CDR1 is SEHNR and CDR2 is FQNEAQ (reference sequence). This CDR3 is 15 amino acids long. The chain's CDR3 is CASSLEGPVGDTQYF. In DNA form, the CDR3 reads TGTGCCAGCAGCTTAGAGGGGCCAGTGGGAGATACGCAGTATTTT.

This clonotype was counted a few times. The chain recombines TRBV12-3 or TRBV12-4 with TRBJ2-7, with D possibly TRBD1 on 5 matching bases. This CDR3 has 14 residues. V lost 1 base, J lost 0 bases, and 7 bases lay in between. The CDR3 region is CASSLEGFSYEQYF. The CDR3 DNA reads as TGTGCCAGCAGTTTAGAGGGGTTCTCCTACGAGCAGTACTTC.

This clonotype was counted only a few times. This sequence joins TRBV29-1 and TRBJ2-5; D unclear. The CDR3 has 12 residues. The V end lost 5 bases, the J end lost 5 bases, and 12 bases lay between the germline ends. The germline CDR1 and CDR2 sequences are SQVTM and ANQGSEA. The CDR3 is CSVHRGVETQYF. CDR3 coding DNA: TGCAGCGTTCACCGAGGAGTGGAGACCCAGTACTTC.

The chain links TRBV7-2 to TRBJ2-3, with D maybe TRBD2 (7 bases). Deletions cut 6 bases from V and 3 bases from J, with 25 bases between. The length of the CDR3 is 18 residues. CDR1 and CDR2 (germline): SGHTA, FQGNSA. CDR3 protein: CASRILGLGGLKTDTQYF. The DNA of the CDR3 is TGTGCCAGCAGGATCCTTGGTTTGGGGGGGCTCAAGACAGATACGCAGTATTTT.

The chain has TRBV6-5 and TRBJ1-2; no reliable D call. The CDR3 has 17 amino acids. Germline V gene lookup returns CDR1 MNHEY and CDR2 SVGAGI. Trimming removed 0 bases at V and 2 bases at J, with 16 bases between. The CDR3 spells CASSYSTLGYGNYGYTF. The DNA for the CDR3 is TGTGCCAGCAGTTACTCGACCCTGGGCTATGGGAACTATGGCTACACCTTC.

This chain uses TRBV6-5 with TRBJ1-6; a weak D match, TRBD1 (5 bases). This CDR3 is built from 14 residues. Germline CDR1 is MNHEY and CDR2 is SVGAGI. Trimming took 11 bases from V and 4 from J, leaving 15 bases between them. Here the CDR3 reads CASGRKDYNSPLHF. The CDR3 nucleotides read TGTGCCTCAGGGAGGAAAGATTATAATTCACCCCTCCACTTT.

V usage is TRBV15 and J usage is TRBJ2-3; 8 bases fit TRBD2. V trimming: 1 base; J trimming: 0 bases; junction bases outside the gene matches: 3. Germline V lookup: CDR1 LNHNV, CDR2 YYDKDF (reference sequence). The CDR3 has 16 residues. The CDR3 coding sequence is TGTGCCACCAGCAGAGGGGAGCGGGGGAGCACAGATACGCAGTATTTT. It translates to CATSRGERGSTDTQYF.

The CDR3 coding sequence is TGCAGTGCTCATCCGGGCCGCGCGATGAATGAGCAGTTCTTC. Protein product: CSAHPGRAMNEQFF. The chain uses TRBV20-1 and TRBJ2-1; D gene uncertain. The V gene's germline CDR1 is DFQATT and CDR2 SNEGSKA (reference sequence). The CDR3 is 14 amino acids. The V end lost 5 bases, the J end lost 7 bases, and 18 bases lay between the germline ends.

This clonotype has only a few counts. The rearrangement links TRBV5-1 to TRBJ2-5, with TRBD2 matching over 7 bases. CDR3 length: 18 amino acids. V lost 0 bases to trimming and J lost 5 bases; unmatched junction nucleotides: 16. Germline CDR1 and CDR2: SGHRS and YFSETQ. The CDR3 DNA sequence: TGCGCCAGCAGCTTGGTTTCGTGGGGGGGAGACCCCAAGGAGACCCAGTACTTC. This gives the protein CASSLVSWGGDPKETQYF.

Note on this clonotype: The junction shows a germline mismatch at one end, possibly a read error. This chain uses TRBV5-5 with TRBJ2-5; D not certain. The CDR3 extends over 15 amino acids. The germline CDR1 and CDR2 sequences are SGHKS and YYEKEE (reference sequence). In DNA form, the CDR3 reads TGTGCCAGCAACTTGGTCTGGTTTTCCCAAGAGACCCAGTACTTC. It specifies CASNLVWFSQETQYF.

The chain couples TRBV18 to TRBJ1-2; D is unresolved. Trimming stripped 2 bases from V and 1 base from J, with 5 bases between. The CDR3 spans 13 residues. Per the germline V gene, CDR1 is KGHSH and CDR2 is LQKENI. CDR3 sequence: CASSPIDNYGYTF. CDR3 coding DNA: TGTGCCAGCTCACCAATCGATAACTATGGCTACACCTTC.

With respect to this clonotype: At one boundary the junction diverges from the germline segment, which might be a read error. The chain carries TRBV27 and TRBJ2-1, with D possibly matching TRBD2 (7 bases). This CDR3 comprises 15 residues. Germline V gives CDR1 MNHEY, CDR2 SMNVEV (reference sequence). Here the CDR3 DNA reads TGTGCCAGCAGTCTATCCGGGGGGCGGTGGAATGAGCAGTTCTTC. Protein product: CASSLSGGRWNEQFF.

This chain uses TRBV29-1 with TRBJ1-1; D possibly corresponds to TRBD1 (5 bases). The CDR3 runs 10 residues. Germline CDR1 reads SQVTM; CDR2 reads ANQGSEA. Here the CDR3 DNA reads TGCAAAGCGGGGGACACTGAAGCTTTCTTT. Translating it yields CKAGDTEAFF. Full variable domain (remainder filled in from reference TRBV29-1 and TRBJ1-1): SAVISQKPSRDICQRGTSLTIQCQVDSQVTMMFWYRQQPGQSLTLIATANQGSEATYESGFVIDKFPISRPNLTFSTLTVSNMSPEDSSIYLCKAGDTEAFFGQGTRLTVV.

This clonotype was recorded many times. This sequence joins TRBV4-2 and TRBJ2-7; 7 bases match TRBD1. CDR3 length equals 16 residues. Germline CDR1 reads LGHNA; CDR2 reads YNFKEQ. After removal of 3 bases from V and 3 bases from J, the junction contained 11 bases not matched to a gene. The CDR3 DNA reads TGTGCCAGCAGCCATTTGGGACAGAGAAACCTCTACGAGCAGTACTTC. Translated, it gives CASSHLGQRNLYEQYF.

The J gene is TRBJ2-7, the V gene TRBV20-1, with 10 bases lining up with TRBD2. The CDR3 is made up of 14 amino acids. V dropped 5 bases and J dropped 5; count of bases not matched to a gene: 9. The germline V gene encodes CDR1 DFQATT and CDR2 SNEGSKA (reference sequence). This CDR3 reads CSAPRSSGGDEQYF. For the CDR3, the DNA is TGCAGTGCTCCTAGGTCTAGCGGGGGCGACGAGCAGTACTTC.

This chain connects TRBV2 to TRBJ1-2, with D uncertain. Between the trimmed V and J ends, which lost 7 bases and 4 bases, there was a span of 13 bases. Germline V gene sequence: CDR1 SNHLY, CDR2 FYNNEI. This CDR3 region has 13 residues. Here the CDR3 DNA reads TGTGCCAGCACCGACTCCCTGATCTATGGCTACACCTTC. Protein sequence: CASTDSLIYGYTF.

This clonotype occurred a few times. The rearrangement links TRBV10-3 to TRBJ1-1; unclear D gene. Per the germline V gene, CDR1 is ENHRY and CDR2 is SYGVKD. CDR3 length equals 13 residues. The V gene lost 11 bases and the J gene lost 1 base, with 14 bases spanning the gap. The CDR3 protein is CASSSYENTEAFF. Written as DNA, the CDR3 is TGTGCCTCCTCTTCTTATGAGAACACTGAAGCTTTCTTT.

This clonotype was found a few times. The CDR3 region is CASSHAFPGPKYNEQFF. The CDR3 nucleotides are TGTGCCAGCAGCCACGCTTTCCCGGGCCCCAAATACAATGAGCAGTTCTTC. The chain links TRBV3-1 to TRBJ2-1, with D unresolved. The ends were cut back, 3 bases at V and 4 bases at J, with 19 bases in the middle. The CDR3 loop spans 17 amino acids. Germline loops: CDR1 LGHDT, CDR2 YNNKEL (reference sequence).

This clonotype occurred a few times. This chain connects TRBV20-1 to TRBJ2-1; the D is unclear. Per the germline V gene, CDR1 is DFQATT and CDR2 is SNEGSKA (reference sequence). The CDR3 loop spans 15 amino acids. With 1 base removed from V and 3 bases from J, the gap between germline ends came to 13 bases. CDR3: CSARASWNYYNEQFF. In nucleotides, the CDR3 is TGCAGTGCTAGAGCTTCGTGGAACTACTACAATGAGCAGTTCTTC.

CDR3 nucleotide sequence: TGCAGCGGAAAGGGACAGGGGGCGGGCGAGCAGTACTTC. Its translation: CSGKGQGAGEQYF. The chain recombines TRBV29-1 with TRBJ2-7; the match to TRBD1 covers 12 bases. The CDR3 sequence is 13 residues long. The germline gives CDR1 SQVTM, CDR2 ANQGSEA. The J segment lost 6 bases and the V segment lost 7 bases, leaving 7 bases of the junction unmatched.

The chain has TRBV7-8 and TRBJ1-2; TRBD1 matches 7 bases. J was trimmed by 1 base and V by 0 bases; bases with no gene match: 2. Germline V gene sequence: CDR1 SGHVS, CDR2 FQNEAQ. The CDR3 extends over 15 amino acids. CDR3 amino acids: CASSLAGGDNYGYTF. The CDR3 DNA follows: TGTGCCAGCAGCTTAGCAGGGGGCGATAACTATGGCTACACCTTC.

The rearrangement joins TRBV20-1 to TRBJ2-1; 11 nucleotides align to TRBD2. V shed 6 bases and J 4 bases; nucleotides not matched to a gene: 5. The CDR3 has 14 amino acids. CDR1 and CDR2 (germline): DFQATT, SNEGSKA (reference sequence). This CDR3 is CSATTSGIYNEQFF. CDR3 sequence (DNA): TGCAGTGCAACGACTAGCGGGATATACAATGAGCAGTTCTTC.

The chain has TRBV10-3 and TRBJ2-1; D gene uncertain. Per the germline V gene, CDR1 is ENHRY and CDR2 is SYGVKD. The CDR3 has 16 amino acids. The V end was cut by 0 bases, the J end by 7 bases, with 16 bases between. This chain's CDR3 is CAISESATKGGNEQFF. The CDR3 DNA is TGTGCCATCAGTGAGTCGGCTACCAAGGGTGGTAATGAGCAGTTCTTC.

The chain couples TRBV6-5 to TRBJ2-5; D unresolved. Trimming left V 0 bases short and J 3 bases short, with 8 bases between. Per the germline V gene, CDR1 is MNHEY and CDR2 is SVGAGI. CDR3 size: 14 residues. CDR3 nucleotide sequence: TGTGCCAGCAGTTACTCGAATACAGAAGAGACCCAGTACTTC. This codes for CASSYSNTEETQYF.

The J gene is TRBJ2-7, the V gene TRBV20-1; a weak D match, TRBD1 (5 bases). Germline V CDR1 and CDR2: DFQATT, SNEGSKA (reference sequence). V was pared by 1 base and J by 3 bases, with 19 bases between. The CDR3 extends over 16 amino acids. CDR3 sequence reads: CSARGVQGLSFYEQYF. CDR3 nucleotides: TGCAGTGCTAGAGGGGTCCAGGGATTGTCGTTCTACGAGCAGTACTTC.